These 3 T cell receptor beta chains share one sample of origin, sequenced in a study of blood T cell repertoires in COVID-19. The assay was immunoSEQ multiplex PCR, and TCRdb's table has in-frame clones only and misses some. The repertoire holds more than 85,000 clones, with 65% to 90% as singletons. Sequencing was performed on peripheral blood. Receptor source: an elderly woman with active or convalescent COVID-19.

The V gene is TRBV5-4, the J gene TRBJ1-4; possibly TRBD1 for D (5 bases). The ends were cut back, 4 bases at V and 4 bases at J, with 14 bases in the middle. The CDR3 covers 15 residues. Germline values: CDR1 SGHNT, CDR2 YYREEE (reference sequence). The CDR3 protein is CASSPRQPGNEKLFF. The CDR3 nucleotides read TGTGCCAGCAGCCCACGACAGCCTGGTAATGAAAAACTGTTTTTT.

This clone was counted only a few times. This chain links TRBV6-6 with TRBJ2-3, with D maybe TRBD2 (5 bases). V was shortened by 7 bases and J by 4 bases, with 18 bases between the two germline ends. Germline CDR1 MNHNY, CDR2 SVGAGI (reference sequence). The length of the CDR3 is 15 residues. Here the CDR3 reads CASMQVYGNSDTQYF. CDR3 nucleotide sequence: TGTGCCAGCATGCAAGTTTACGGGAACTCAGATACGCAGTATTTT.

Regarding this clone: The conserved final phenylalanine or tryptophan is absent from the CDR3, which likely points to a read error. Because the CDR3's place on the DNA is in doubt, the DNA is left out and the CDR3 is given as listed by TCRdb. This chain links TRBV27 with TRBJ2-7; no DNA check was done on the table's D call, TRBD2. Counting both end residues, the CDR3 totals 12 amino acids. Germline V gives CDR1 MNHEY, CDR2 SMNVEV (reference sequence). The CDR3 here is CASRETSGKEAL.